This T cell receptor beta chain was sequenced during a study of blood T cell repertoires in COVID-19. The overall study: From T cells, B-cell-depleted T cells, or PBMCs came the material, which was cDNA or gDNA.

This clone was counted a single time. Seattle's cohort entered during active infection and was followed longitudinally. Under the authors' procedure: Researchers report that nucleated cell counts were estimated from reference gene primer amplification. The assay was immunoSEQ multiplex PCR, and TCRdb's table has in-frame clones only and misses some. V and J calls and clone size come straight from that table; D and trimming were deduced from the DNA. The table includes approximately 99,000 clones, just over 85% detected once. The sequence derives from a man aged 45-65 years with COVID-19, enrolled during active disease. Sequences were obtained from peripheral blood.

The chain's CDR3 is CAWKIAGDTYNSPLHF. Here the CDR3 DNA reads TGTGCCTGGAAGATTGCGGGCGATACCTATAATTCACCCCTCCACTTT. This chain connects TRBV30 to TRBJ1-6; no definite D call. The CDR3 extends over 16 amino acids. Trimming pared 4 bases from V and 2 bases from J, leaving 15 bases between. CDR1 and CDR2 from the germline V gene are GTSNPN and SVGIG (reference sequence).